This T cell receptor (beta chain) is drawn from a study of blood T cell repertoires in COVID-19. Study-wide context: Acute and convalescent COVID-19 samples came from the United States, Italy and Spain. In each case, the material was cDNA or gDNA derived from T cells, B-cell-depleted T cells, or PBMCs.

Germline CDR1 and CDR2: LNHDA and SQIVND (reference sequence). This CDR3 is built from 15 residues. V lost 5 bases to trimming and J lost 0 bases, with 11 bases between them. As originally analysed: By means of reference gene primer amplification, nucleated cell counts were estimated. Assay: immunoSEQ multiplex PCR; the TCRdb copy retains only in-frame clones and omits some. V, J and clone size are taken as reported in that table, and D and trimming were inferred from the DNA itself. This sample has tens of thousands of clones, with about 90% found just once. J is TRBJ1-3 and V is TRBV19; D is possibly TRBD1 (6 bases). Sequencing was done on a sample of peripheral blood. This receptor was obtained from a human donor in a cohort sampled during active COVID-19. The CDR3 here is CASSRGAPSGNTIYF. CDR3 DNA sequence: TGTGCCAGTAGTCGGGGGGCTCCCTCTGGAAACACCATATATTTT.